This T cell receptor beta chain stems from a study of cytomegalovirus exposure and HLA in healthy donors. Generated by immunoSEQ multiplex PCR, the TCRdb table keeps only in-frame clones and is missing some. The sample has about 360,000 clones, more than 80% seen once. Note on this clone: The antigen is not known.

Overall study results and limits: The authors enumerated 150 to 200 TCR beta chains as linked to cytomegalovirus. Accounts indicate the classifier identified cytomegalovirus status with strong specificity and sensitivity.

The specimen was PBMCs. The sequence was collected from a woman aged 18-29 years in good health and CMV-seronegative.

This chain's CDR3 is CASSLSRQSTDTQYF. The DNA for the CDR3 is TGTGCCAGCAGTTTATCGCGGCAAAGCACAGATACGCAGTATTTT. This chain connects TRBV27 to TRBJ2-3; no clear D gene. Trimming cost V 0 bases and J 0 bases, with 7 bases left between them. The germline CDR1 and CDR2 sequences are MNHEY and SMNVEV (reference sequence). The CDR3 extends over 15 amino acids.